The text below deals with one T cell receptor beta chain. The data stem from a study of T cell responses to AZD1222 COVID-19 vaccine. Trimming took 2 bases from V and 8 from J, leaving 12 bases between them. Germline CDR1 is MNHEY and CDR2 is SVGAGI. The CDR3 is 13 amino acids. TCRdb's copy holds only in-frame clones and misses some; the assay was immunoSEQ multiplex PCR. Of roughly 200,000 clones detected, less than 95% appear once; the ten largest clones hold around 1.7%. The clonotype comes from an adult who received the MenACWY meningococcal vaccine as a control. The sequencing here drew on peripheral blood, taken 28 days after the second dose of the MenACWY control vaccine. The chain links TRBV6-5 to TRBJ1-1; no clear D gene. The chain's CDR3 is CASSYKGDREAFF. In DNA, the CDR3 is TGTGCCAGCAGTTACAAGGGTGACCGCGAAGCTTTCTTT.